This is a list of T cell receptor beta chains from one sample in a study of human T cells and chemical hapten exposure. TCRdb re-derived calls from the RACE reads in MiXCR, one entry per CDR3 protein. The sample has 35,000 to 50,000 distinct CDR3 sequences; approximately 9.5% are singletons. The sequenced sample was whole blood, obtained in connection with sensitization to the hapten diphenylcyclopropenone (DPC). Receptor source: a woman aged 25-40 years with alopecia areata. Some clones in this sample may be carry-over from other donors' samples. The CDR3 runs from the conserved cysteine through the conserved F or W. The order of the fields is CDR3 protein, J gene, V gene.

CSARGRTQNTDTQYF	TRBJ2-3	TRBV20-1
CASSPQGMRSYTF	TRBJ1-2	TRBV12-3/TRBV12-4
CSANEVNTEAFF	TRBJ1-1	TRBV20-1
CASSLHGQGALTGELFF	TRBJ2-2	TRBV7-3
CASSAGAGGNTIYF	TRBJ1-3	TRBV6-5
CASSATGTSTDTQYF	TRBJ2-3	TRBV9
CASSRGASYEQYF	TRBJ2-7	TRBV4-3
CASSEGRHTEAFF	TRBJ1-1	TRBV6-1
CSAPRTGGNTEAFF	TRBJ1-1	TRBV20-1
CASSQVAGGEETQYF	TRBJ2-5	TRBV4-1
CASRRDLAGQETQYF	TRBJ2-5	TRBV7-2
CATDAGAGGLNEQFF	TRBJ2-1	TRBV10-3
CASSVITGGYTF	TRBJ1-2	TRBV9
CASSLEVGSSYNSPLHF	TRBJ1-6	TRBV5-1
CASSVGLAGRTQYF	TRBJ2-3	TRBV6-2/TRBV6-3
CASSPYTDTQYF	TRBJ2-3	TRBV6-2/TRBV6-3
CSASVKGELFF	TRBJ2-2	TRBV20-1
CASSLGSGNQPQHF	TRBJ1-5	TRBV7-2
CASCYTGGTEAFF	TRBJ1-1	TRBV2
CASSLAGQRRGETQYF	TRBJ2-5	TRBV12-3/TRBV12-4
CASSMGLAGPEEQFF	TRBJ2-1	TRBV7-3
CSVEGDRGNFRFF	TRBJ2-1	TRBV29-1
CASSFRGRSYEQYF	TRBJ2-7	TRBV28
CSVRRPNNEQFF	TRBJ2-1	TRBV29-1
CASTSGPGNQPQHF	TRBJ1-5	TRBV28
CSVEVSLPTDTQYF	TRBJ2-3	TRBV29-1